These T cell receptor beta chains were read from a single sample in a study of cytomegalovirus exposure and HLA in healthy donors. Produced via immunoSEQ multiplex PCR; TCRdb's table is partial and in-frame only. This sample yields about 98,000 clones, of which approximately 94% are seen a single time; roughly 0.82% belongs to the top ten. The sample consisted of PBMCs. These receptors were taken from a woman between 18 and 30 years old in good health and CMV-seronegative. The CDR3 runs from the conserved cysteine through the conserved F or W. A D gene is named only where the DNA matches it firmly. Expanded clones are given a class, and other clones once, few, many or no size at all.

D,size,V,J,DNA,CDR3
.,.,TRBV4-1,TRBJ2-7,TGCGCCAGCAGCCAAGAAGCGCCAGAGTACGAGCAGTACTTC,CASSQEAPEYEQYF
.,.,TRBV7-2,TRBJ2-7,TGTGCCAGCAGCTTAGTAGGACAGTTTTCCTACGAGCAGTACTTC,CASSLVGQFSYEQYF
TRBD1,.,TRBV18,TRBJ2-7,TGTGCCAGCTCACCAGCCGGGACAGGGGGTTACGAGCAGTACTTC,CASSPAGTGGYEQYF
TRBD2,.,TRBV5-4,TRBJ2-5,TGTGCCAGCAGCTTGACTAGCGGAGCACAAGAGACCCAGTACTTC,CASSLTSGAQETQYF
.,.,TRBV21-1,TRBJ1-2,TGTGCCAGAAATACAGGAATCTCTAACTATGGCTACACCTTC,CARNTGISNYGYTF
.,.,TRBV30,TRBJ1-5,TGTGCCTGGAGTGGGAGATTCAATCAGCCCCAGCATTTT,CAWSGRFNQPQHF
.,.,TRBV15,TRBJ1-1,TGTGCCACCAGCAGAGGGGGGGGAGGAGCTTTCTTT,CATSRGGGGAFF
.,.,TRBV7-9,TRBJ1-4,TGTGCCAGCAGCTTACCCGCGGGCCTTAATGAAAAACTGTTTTTT,CASSLPAGLNEKLFF
TRBD2,.,TRBV9,TRBJ2-2,TGTGCCAGCTCCAATTCCCTGGCGGGAGGGCCAAACCCGAACACCGGGGAGCTGTTTTTT,CASSNSLAGGPNPNTGELFF
.,.,TRBV6-4,TRBJ2-3,TGTGCCAGCAGTGATGTGGCCGCGGGCGGCACAGATACGCAGTATTTT,CASSDVAAGGTDTQYF
TRBD1,.,TRBV19,TRBJ1-1,TGTGCCAGCACACAAACTCCGGCTACAGGGGCTGAAGCTTTCTTT,CASTQTPATGAEAFF
.,.,TRBV7-2,TRBJ2-7,TGTGCCAGCAGCAAGAGTTTGAGCTACGAGCAGTACTTC,CASSKSLSYEQYF
.,.,TRBV4-1,TRBJ2-3,TGCGCCAGCAGCTTAGTGACAGCCCCCGATACGCAGTATTTT,CASSLVTAPDTQYF
.,.,TRBV18,TRBJ1-2,TGTGCCAGCTCACCAACTTGGGAGCCCAATGGCTACACCTTC,CASSPTWEPNGYTF
TRBD1,.,TRBV7-8,TRBJ1-2,TGTGCCAGCAGCTTAGCGGGGGAGAGACAGGGGGCGCCGGGCTATGGCTACACCTTC,CASSLAGERQGAPGYGYTF
TRBD2,.,TRBV5-1,TRBJ2-3,TGCGCCAGCAGCTTGGTCCTAGCGGGATCCGGGGATACGCAGTATTTT,CASSLVLAGSGDTQYF
.,.,TRBV2,TRBJ2-1,TGTGCCAGCAGCCAGGACAGAAACAATGAGCAGTTCTTC,CASSQDRNNEQFF
TRBD2,.,TRBV5-6,TRBJ2-1,TGTGCCAGCAGTTACGGGACTAGTAGTAGCGAGCAGTTCTTC,CASSYGTSSSEQFF
TRBD2,.,TRBV7-7,TRBJ2-1,TGTGCTAGCAGTGACCCTAGCGGTTCGGGCAATGAGCAGTTCTTC,CASSDPSGSGNEQFF
TRBD1,.,TRBV15,TRBJ1-5,TGTGCCACCAGCAGCGATGGGCCTGACAGGGGCGGGAATCAGCCCCAGCATTTT,CATSSDGPDRGGNQPQHF
TRBD1,.,TRBV5-1,TRBJ1-3,TGCGCCAGCAGCTGGACAGGGACATCTGGAAACACCATATATTTT,CASSWTGTSGNTIYF
TRBD2,.,TRBV15,TRBJ2-5,TGTGCCACCAGCAGAGATGGTATCCGTATCGGGGGGGCCCTAGAGACCCAGTACTTC,CATSRDGIRIGGALETQYF
.,.,TRBV27,TRBJ1-4,TGTGCCAGCATGGGAGGTGGTACCACTAATGAAAAACTGTTTTTT,CASMGGGTTNEKLFF
TRBD1,.,TRBV7-9,TRBJ1-4,TGTGCCAGCAGCAGGGACAGGGAAAAGGAAAAACTGTTTTTT,CASSRDREKEKLFF
TRBD1,.,TRBV6-5,TRBJ2-7,TGTGCCAGCAGTCCTAGGGGGCGTAACGAGCAGTACTTC,CASSPRGRNEQYF
TRBD1,.,TRBV6-4,TRBJ1-5,TGTGCCAGCGGACAGGGGGATAATCAGCCCCAGCATTTT,CASGQGDNQPQHF
TRBD1,few,TRBV4-1,TRBJ2-7,TGCGCCAGCAGCCAATGGACAGGGTCAGTGTGGGAGCAGTACTTC,CASSQWTGSVWEQYF
TRBD1,.,TRBV6-5,TRBJ1-2,TGTGCCAGCAGTTACACTACGACAGGGCACCTCTATGGCTACACCTTC,CASSYTTTGHLYGYTF
.,.,TRBV6-4,TRBJ2-1,TGTGCCAGCAGTGACTCTGGAAAAGGGGACTACAATGAGCAGTTCTTC,CASSDSGKGDYNEQFF
.,.,TRBV29-1,TRBJ1-2,TGCAGCGTCCCTTGGAGAGGTGGCTACACCTTC,CSVPWRGGYTF
TRBD1,.,TRBV30,TRBJ1-2,TGTGCCTGGAGTGGCCGGACAGGGGAAGGCTACACCTTC,CAWSGRTGEGYTF
TRBD2,.,TRBV7-8,TRBJ2-5,TGTGCCAGCAGCCCATCGGGAGGGACCTCATTGATCCAAGAGACCCAGTACTTC,CASSPSGGTSLIQETQYF
.,.,TRBV6-1,TRBJ1-2,TGTGCCAGCAGTGAACGTCGGGATTCCTATGGCTACACCTTC,CASSERRDSYGYTF
.,.,TRBV15,TRBJ2-1,TGTGCCACCAGCACCCCGGGTGAGCAGTTCTTC,CATSTPGEQFF
TRBD2,.,TRBV2,TRBJ2-1,TGTGCCCGACAGACTAGCGGGGGTGGTAATGAGCAGTTCTTC,CARQTSGGGNEQFF
TRBD1,once,TRBV5-1,TRBJ2-5,TGCGCCAGCAGCCCGTACAGGGGATACCAAGAGACCCAGTACTTC,CASSPYRGYQETQYF
TRBD2,once,TRBV9,TRBJ2-7,TGTGCCAGCAGCGTACAAGCGGGAGGACCCTCTCAATACGAGCAGTACTTC,CASSVQAGGPSQYEQYF
TRBD2,.,TRBV19,TRBJ2-1,TGTGCCAGTAGTATAGATCTCGCTAGCGGCCCCTACAATGAGCAGTTCTTC,CASSIDLASGPYNEQFF
TRBD1,.,TRBV19,TRBJ1-5,TGTGCCAGTAGGGAAATGACAGGGGTGAGCCAGCCCCAGCATTTT,CASREMTGVSQPQHF
.,.,TRBV29-1,TRBJ2-7,TGCAGCGTTGCCAGAGACAGTTTTTACGAGCAGTACTTC,CSVARDSFYEQYF
.,once,TRBV29-1,TRBJ2-1,TGCAGCGTTGGTTGGGGGGTCGGTAATGAGCAGTTCTTC,CSVGWGVGNEQFF
TRBD1,.,TRBV2,TRBJ1-2,TGTGCCAGCAGGGGGACAGGGCTTAACTATGGCTACACCTTC,CASRGTGLNYGYTF
TRBD1,.,TRBV9,TRBJ2-4,TGTGCCAGCAGCGTGGGAGACAGGGGGCGCCCCAAAAACATTCAGTACTTC,CASSVGDRGRPKNIQYF
.,.,TRBV6-5,TRBJ1-1,TGTGCCAGCAGTTACAACAGGGATACTGAAGCTTTCTTT,CASSYNRDTEAFF
.,.,TRBV5-6,TRBJ1-4,TGTGCCAGCAAGTTAAGGGTTGGAGGGAGTGAAAAACTGTTTTTT,CASKLRVGGSEKLFF
.,.,TRBV5-1,TRBJ2-7,TGCGCCAGCAGCCCCTCGGGGGTCGAGCAGTACTTC,CASSPSGVEQYF
TRBD1,.,TRBV7-8,TRBJ1-2,TGTGCCAGCAGCTTAGAGGGGACAGGATATGGCTACACCTTC,CASSLEGTGYGYTF
.,.,TRBV6-1,TRBJ2-1,TGTGCCAGCAGTGCAGGGGCGGGGGTAGGGTATGAGCAGTTCTTC,CASSAGAGVGYEQFF
.,.,TRBV2,TRBJ2-3,TGTGCCAGCAGTGAAAGGGAGACTAGCACAGATACGCAGTATTTT,CASSERETSTDTQYF
.,.,TRBV19,TRBJ2-1,TGTGCCAGTCGGAGCTCCTACAATGAGCAGTTCTTC,CASRSSYNEQFF
.,.,TRBV7-8,TRBJ1-2,TGTGCCAGCAGCTTATCTATGGAGGGCCACTATGGCTACACCTTC,CASSLSMEGHYGYTF
.,.,TRBV23-1,TRBJ1-5,TGCGCCAGATCCGACAGGAGTAATAGCAATCAGCCCCAGCATTTT,CARSDRSNSNQPQHF
TRBD2,.,TRBV11-2,TRBJ2-1,TGTGCCAGCAGCTTGCTTAGGACTAGTACCAATGAGCAGTTCTTC,CASSLLRTSTNEQFF